Sequencing of this T cell receptor (beta chain) was carried out in a study of T cell repertoires in cytomegalovirus infection. About the study: Use of recently identified HLA-C-restricted and well-studied HLA-B-restricted CMV epitopes was part of the study. Matching HLA type and CMV infection were both indicated by public TCR beta signatures. Study conclusions and caveats: CMV-specific HLA-C-restricted TCR beta clonotypes dominated the ex vivo response.

The CDR3 totals 17 residues. V was clipped by 2 bases and J by 1 base, with 14 bases between them. The germline gives CDR1 SGHVS, CDR2 FQNEAQ. Turning to this clonotype: The antigen remains undetermined.

TCRdb fed the reads into MiXCR, producing one record per CDR3 protein. This sample yields roughly 200,000 distinct CDR3 sequences, of which 35% to 40% are seen a single time; approximately 60% belongs to the top ten. The gene calls are TRBV7-8 and TRBJ2-2, with D perhaps TRBD1 (6 bases). This specimen was CD8+ T cells from cultured PBMCs, taken from culture after CMV antigen stimulation. The receptor was derived from a human donor in good health (CMV status not recorded). Some clones in this sample may be carry-over from other donors' samples. The CDR3 reads CASSLWLLGGNTGELFF. In DNA, the CDR3 is TGTGCCAGCAGCTTATGGCTTTTAGGGGGGAACACCGGGGAGCTGTTTTTT.